This T cell receptor (beta chain) appears in the sequencing data of a study of blood T cell repertoires in COVID-19. On the study more broadly: Researchers got acute and convalescent COVID-19 samples from the United States, Italy and Spain.

Only in-frame clones appear in the TCRdb table, and some are missing; sequencing was by immunoSEQ multiplex PCR. The top ten hold 9.5% to 13% of the sample, which has some 190,000 clones, around 85% seen once. Germline lookup yields CDR1 SGHTA and CDR2 FQGNSA. After removal of 3 bases from V and 5 bases from J, the junction contained 4 bases not matched to a gene. This CDR3 comprises 16 residues. The sample consisted of peripheral blood. The V gene is TRBV7-2, the J gene TRBJ2-1; TRBD2 aligns across 13 bases. The sequence was collected from a human donor with active or convalescent COVID-19. The donor label of this sample is uncertain. The CDR3 loop is CASSFVTSGGNNEQFF. The CDR3 region has the DNA TGTGCCAGCAGCTTCGTGACTAGCGGGGGGAACAATGAGCAGTTCTTC. The full variable domain, in which reference TRBV7-2 and TRBJ2-1 provide the parts outside the CDR3, is GAGVSQSPSNKVTEKGKDVELRCDPISGHTALYWYRQSLGQGLEFLIYFQGNSAPDKSGLPSDRFSAERTGGSVSTLTIQRTQQEDSAVYLCASSFVTSGGNNEQFFGPGTRLTVL.